The 26 T cell receptor beta chains listed next were all sequenced from one sample in a study of shared clonotypes between healthy human individuals. Profiled with immunoSEQ multiplex PCR; TCRdb holds only in-frame clones, not every one. This table has some 1.5 million clones, 95% to 97% appearing once. Source material: naive CD4+ T cells sorted from blood. Subset of the sample: CD45RA+ positively selected. These receptors were obtained from a man aged 25 to 45 in good health.

The chain's CDR3 is CASSLGRGLGTDTQYF. The CDR3 DNA sequence: TGCGCCAGCAGCTTGGGTCGGGGTTTGGGCACAGATACGCAGTATTTT. This rearrangement joins TRBV5-1 to TRBJ2-3; TRBD2 is a possible D gene (5 bases). The CDR3 length is 16 residues. Between the trimmed V and J ends, which lost 0 bases and 1 base, there was a span of 12 bases. Germline V gene data show CDR1 as SGHRS and CDR2 as YFSETQ.

The chain carries TRBV7-6 and TRBJ1-1; D ambiguous. V was clipped by 2 bases and J by 1 base, with 5 bases between them. The CDR3 loop spans 13 amino acids. From germline, CDR1 is SGHVS and CDR2 FNYEAQ. CDR3 coding DNA: TGTGCCAGCAGCTTATGGGAGAACACTGAAGCTTTCTTT. It encodes CASSLWENTEAFF.

V usage is TRBV29-1 and J usage is TRBJ2-1; 7 nucleotides align to TRBD2. Germline loops: CDR1 SQVTM, CDR2 ANQGSEA. The CDR3 sequence is 13 residues long. V lost 6 bases, J lost 0 bases, and 2 bases stayed unmatched. CDR3 DNA sequence: TGCAGCGTGGGACTAAACTCCTACAATGAGCAGTTCTTC. It is translated as CSVGLNSYNEQFF.

The chain combines TRBV11-2 with TRBJ2-6; D remains unclear. CDR3 size: 16 residues. Germline assignment: CDR1 SGHAT and CDR2 FQNNGV. The ends were cut back, 3 bases at V and 0 bases at J, with 9 bases in the middle. CDR3 bases: TGTGCCAGCAGCTTCGGTGGGCTCTCTGGGGCCAACGTCCTGACTTTC. Amino acids: CASSFGGLSGANVLTF.

This chain joins TRBV2 and TRBJ1-4, with 7 positions matching TRBD1. CDR1 and CDR2 (germline): SNHLY, FYNNEI. Germline trimming cut 6 bases from V and 0 bases from J; bases unmatched to any gene: 7. The CDR3 covers 16 residues. The CDR3 bases are TGTGCCAGCAGCCCAGGACAGGTCTCAACTAATGAAAAACTGTTTTTT. Protein: CASSPGQVSTNEKLFF.

The chain couples TRBV6-1 to TRBJ2-1; D is possibly TRBD1 or TRBD2 (5 bases each). V was trimmed by 0 bases and J by 2 bases, leaving 14 bases between them. The CDR3 is 17 amino acids. Germline CDR1 is MNHNS and CDR2 is SASEGT. The CDR3 sequence is CASSEAWGLGAYNEQFF. CDR3 bases: TGTGCCAGCAGTGAAGCGTGGGGCTTGGGGGCCTACAATGAGCAGTTCTTC.

This clone was detected once. Compared with germline, one end of the junction differs, possibly owing to a read error. Other DNA sequences in this sample translate to the same CDR3. The rearrangement links TRBV7-6 to TRBJ2-1; 9 positions agree with TRBD2. The CDR3 length is 15 residues. Per germline, CDR1 SGHVS and CDR2 FNYEAQ. The CDR3 reads CASSLAGSSYNEQFF. The CDR3 DNA sequence: TGTGCCAGCAGCCTAGCGGGAAGCTCCTACAATGAGCAGTTCTTC. Drawing the rest from reference TRBV7-6 and TRBJ2-1, the complete variable domain is GAGVSQSPRYKVTKRGQDVALRCDPISGHVSLYWYRQALGQGPEFLTYFNYEAQQDKSGLPNDRFSAERPEGSISTLTIQRTEQRDSAMYRCASSLAGSSYNEQFFGPGTRLTVL.

This clone has just one count. Other DNA sequences within the sample encode an identical CDR3. The rearrangement uses TRBV5-4 and TRBJ2-7; 8 positions match TRBD2. The CDR3 runs to 15 residues. Trimming removed 3 bases from V and 1 base from J; junction bases left unmatched: 6. The germline gives CDR1 SGHNT, CDR2 YYREEE (reference sequence). For the CDR3, the DNA is TGTGCCAGCAGCTCTGGACTAGCTGGTTCCTACGAGCAGTACTTC. Protein product: CASSSGLAGSYEQYF.

J is TRBJ2-2 and V is TRBV5-5; tentatively, D is TRBD1 (5 bases). Looked up from germline, CDR1 is SGHKS and CDR2 is YYEKEE (reference sequence). Trimming cost V 0 bases and J 0 bases, with 12 bases left between them. The CDR3 covers 17 residues. The CDR3 DNA reads as TGTGCCAGCAGCTTGGTAGGGGCAGGCGCGAACACCGGGGAGCTGTTTTTT. Its translation: CASSLVGAGANTGELFF.

V and J are TRBV27 and TRBJ1-1; 7 bases are a match to TRBD1. This CDR3 comprises 16 residues. Per the germline V gene, CDR1 is MNHEY and CDR2 is SMNVEV (reference sequence). V shed 4 bases, J shed 5 bases, and the junction held 13 bases outside the gene matches. In DNA form, the CDR3 reads TGTGCCAGCAGTTACGGGACAGCCCCGCGGGGAACTGAAGCTTTCTTT. Encoded protein: CASSYGTAPRGTEAFF.

The V and J genes are TRBV7-9 and TRBJ1-2; D remains ambiguous. Germline assignment: CDR1 SEHNR and CDR2 FQNEAQ (reference sequence). The ends were cut back, 5 bases at V and 8 bases at J, with 15 bases in the middle. This CDR3 has 13 amino acids. The CDR3 is CASSPWEYGGYTF. CDR3 sequence (DNA): TGTGCCAGCAGCCCGTGGGAATACGGCGGCTACACCTTC.

This clone has only a few counts. This sequence joins TRBV28 and TRBJ2-1, with D unclear. CDR3 length equals 13 residues. Trimming took 8 bases from V and 0 from J, leaving 8 bases between them. The germline V gene has CDR1 MDHEN and CDR2 SYDVKM. This CDR3 is CASRSASYNEQFF. The CDR3 nucleotides read TGTGCCAGCCGATCGGCCTCCTACAATGAGCAGTTCTTC.

The rearrangement joins TRBV7-2 to TRBJ2-3, with 10 bases that match TRBD2. With V trimmed by 1 base and J by 4 bases, 11 bases remained unmatched. This CDR3 spans 18 amino acids. In germline, CDR1 is SGHTA, CDR2 FQGNSA. The DNA of the CDR3 is TGTGCCAGCAGCTTAGTTCCAGCGGGAGGGCCGCTACCAGATACGCAGTATTTT. Protein product: CASSLVPAGGPLPDTQYF.

This chain joins TRBV28 and TRBJ1-1; possibly TRBD1 for D (5 bases). The germline V gene has CDR1 MDHEN and CDR2 SYDVKM. CDR3 length equals 14 residues. V was cut by 2 bases and J by 2 bases, with 9 bases left in between. CDR3 bases: TGTGCCAGCAGTTTAGGGGGTGTCAACACTGAAGCTTTCTTT. Translating it yields CASSLGGVNTEAFF.

As to this clone: This sample includes further DNA sequences coding for the same CDR3. V and J are TRBV20-1 and TRBJ2-7; D unclear. In germline, CDR1 is DFQATT, CDR2 SNEGSKA (reference sequence). Between the trimmed V and J ends, which lost 2 bases and 5 bases, there was a span of 4 bases. There are 10 residues in the CDR3. The DNA of the CDR3 is TGCAGTGCTAGACATCACGAGCAGTACTTC. Its translation: CSARHHEQYF.

The chain has TRBV11-1 and TRBJ2-2; TRBD1 aligns across 10 bases. Germline V lookup: CDR1 SGHAT, CDR2 FQDESV (reference sequence). The ends lost 5 bases at V and 8 bases at J; junction bases unmatched: 5. The CDR3 runs 14 residues. The CDR3 nucleotides read TGTGCCAGCAGCAAGGACAGGGGGACGGGGGAGCTGTTTTTT. This translates into CASSKDRGTGELFF. Supplemented by reference TRBV11-1 and TRBJ2-2, the full variable domain reads EAEVAQSPRYKITEKSQAVAFWCDPISGHATLYWYRQILGQGPELLVQFQDESVVDDSQLPKDRFSAERLKGVDSTLKIQPAELGDSAMYLCASSKDRGTGELFFGEGSRLTVL.

CDR3: CASSQGPSRQFF. The CDR3 DNA sequence: TGTGCCAGCAGCCAAGGGCCCTCAAGGCAGTTCTTC. The V gene is TRBV14, the J gene TRBJ2-1; D remains ambiguous. Trimming cost V 1 base and J 12 bases, with 10 bases left between them. This CDR3 has 12 amino acids. The V gene's germline CDR1 is SGHDN and CDR2 FVKESK.

Details on this clone: A much bigger clone sits one base away, suggesting this may be a read error. The same CDR3 is also encoded by other DNA sequences in this sample. The chain has TRBV28 and TRBJ2-1, with D possibly TRBD2 on 6 matching bases. There are 14 residues in the CDR3. Germline CDR1 reads MDHEN; CDR2 reads SYDVKM. Trimming took 5 bases from V and 2 from J, leaving 10 bases between them. The CDR3 DNA reads as TGTGCCAGCAGTCCCGGAGGGACCTACAATGAGCAGTTCTTC. This gives the protein CASSPGGTYNEQFF.

The CDR3 loop reads CASSQQGGSYEQYF. As DNA, the CDR3 is TGCGCCAGCAGCCAACAAGGGGGCTCCTACGAGCAGTACTTC. This sequence joins TRBV4-3 and TRBJ2-7; perhaps TRBD1 as D (6 bases). Germline V gene data show CDR1 as LGHNA and CDR2 as YSLEER. V was trimmed by 2 bases and J by 0 bases, leaving 8 bases between them. The CDR3 length is 14 residues.

The CDR3 sequence: CASSLGQGPYGYTF. CDR3 DNA: TGTGCCAGCAGTTTGGGACAGGGTCCCTATGGCTACACCTTC. This rearrangement joins TRBV6-5 to TRBJ1-2, with 9 bases identical to TRBD1. V shed 4 bases, J shed 4 bases, and the junction held 4 bases outside the gene matches. The CDR3 sequence is 14 residues long. CDR1 and CDR2 from the germline V gene are MNHEY and SVGAGI.

This chain joins TRBV19 and TRBJ1-5; TRBD1 is a possible D gene (6 bases). Germline loops: CDR1 LNHDA, CDR2 SQIVND (reference sequence). Trimming removed 7 bases from V and 4 bases from J, with 17 bases in between. The CDR3 consists of 15 residues. DNA of the CDR3: TGTGCCAGTAACCCTCCTGGGGGGCATAATCAGCCCCAGCATTTT. Translated: CASNPPGGHNQPQHF.

The chain combines TRBV5-1 with TRBJ2-7; the D gene is possibly TRBD1 (6 bases). V dropped 1 base and J dropped 3 bases, with 11 bases sitting between them. Germline CDR1 and CDR2: SGHRS and YFSETQ. The CDR3 spans 14 residues. The CDR3 spells CASSLIGGVYEQYF. Written as DNA, the CDR3 is TGCGCCAGCAGCTTGATTGGGGGCGTCTACGAGCAGTACTTC.

This chain links TRBV28 with TRBJ2-7, with unresolved D. The germline V gene encodes CDR1 MDHEN and CDR2 SYDVKM. There are 14 residues in the CDR3. Trimming pared 3 bases from V and 9 bases from J, leaving 18 bases between. The CDR3 spells CASSLGGPTTRQYF. CDR3 bases: TGTGCCAGCAGTTTGGGTGGGCCCACTACGAGGCAGTACTTC.

This clone has more than one count but fewer than ten. The chain couples TRBV6-1 to TRBJ1-5; D is unclear. V lost 2 bases and J lost 11, with 13 bases in between. The CDR3 is 13 amino acids. CDR1 and CDR2 (germline): MNHNS, SASEGT. In DNA, the CDR3 is TGTGCCAGCAGTGAAACATCCCTCTTGTCCCAGCATTTT. Amino acids: CASSETSLLSQHF.

This chain connects TRBV6-5 to TRBJ2-3; 8 nucleotides agree with TRBD1. Per germline, CDR1 MNHEY and CDR2 SVGAGI. The CDR3 consists of 16 residues. J was trimmed by 1 base and V by 2 bases; bases with no gene match: 5. CDR3 region: CASSYRLTGGTDTQYF. Written as DNA, the CDR3 is TGTGCCAGCAGTTACAGACTGACAGGGGGCACAGATACGCAGTATTTT.

The chain carries TRBV7-9 and TRBJ1-1, with TRBD1 as a possible D gene (6 bases). Germline values: CDR1 SEHNR, CDR2 FQNEAQ (reference sequence). The CDR3 is 15 residues long. V shed 2 bases and J shed 1 base, with 11 bases lying between them. The CDR3 loop is CASSLTGTRNTEAFF. As DNA, the CDR3 is TGTGCCAGCAGCTTAACCGGGACAAGGAACACTGAAGCTTTCTTT.